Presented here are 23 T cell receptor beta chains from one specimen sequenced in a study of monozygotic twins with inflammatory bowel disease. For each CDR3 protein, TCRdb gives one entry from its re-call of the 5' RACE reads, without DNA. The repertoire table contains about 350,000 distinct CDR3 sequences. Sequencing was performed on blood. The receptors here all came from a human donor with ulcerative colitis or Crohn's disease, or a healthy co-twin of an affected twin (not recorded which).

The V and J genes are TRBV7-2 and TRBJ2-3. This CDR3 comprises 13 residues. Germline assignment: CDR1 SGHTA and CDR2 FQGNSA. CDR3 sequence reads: CASSFKGSKTQYF.

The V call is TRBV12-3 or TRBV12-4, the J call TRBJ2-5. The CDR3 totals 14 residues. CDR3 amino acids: CASSLGLMRETQYF.

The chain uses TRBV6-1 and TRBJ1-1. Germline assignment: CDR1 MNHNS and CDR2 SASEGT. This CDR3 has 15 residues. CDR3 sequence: CATILQPTWNTEAFF.

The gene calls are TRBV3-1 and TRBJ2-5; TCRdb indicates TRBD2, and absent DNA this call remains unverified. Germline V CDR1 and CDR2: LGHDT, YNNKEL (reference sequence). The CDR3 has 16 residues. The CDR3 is CASSLLAGGPWETQYF.

The CDR3 reads CASSPRRSRSSYNEQFF. The chain couples TRBV19 to TRBJ2-1; TCRdb's D gene call, TRBD2, goes unchecked for lack of DNA. The CDR3 has 17 amino acids. Germline V gives CDR1 LNHDA, CDR2 SQIVND (reference sequence).

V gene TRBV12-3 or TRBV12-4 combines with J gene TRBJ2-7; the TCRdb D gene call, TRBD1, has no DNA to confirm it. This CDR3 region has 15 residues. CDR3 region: CASSPRDSYSYEQYF.

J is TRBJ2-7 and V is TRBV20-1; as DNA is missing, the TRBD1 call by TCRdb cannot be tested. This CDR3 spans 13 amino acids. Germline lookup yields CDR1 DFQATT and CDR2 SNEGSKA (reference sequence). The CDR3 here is CSAVRQGAYEQYF.

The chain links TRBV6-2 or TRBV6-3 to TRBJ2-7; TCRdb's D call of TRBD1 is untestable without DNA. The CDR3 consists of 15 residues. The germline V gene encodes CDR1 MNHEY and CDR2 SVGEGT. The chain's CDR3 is CASSYDSGGSYEQYF.

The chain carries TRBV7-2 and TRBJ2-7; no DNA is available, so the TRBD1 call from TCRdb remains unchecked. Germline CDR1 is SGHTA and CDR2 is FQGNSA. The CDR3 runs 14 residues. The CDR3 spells CASSPRDNSYEQYF.

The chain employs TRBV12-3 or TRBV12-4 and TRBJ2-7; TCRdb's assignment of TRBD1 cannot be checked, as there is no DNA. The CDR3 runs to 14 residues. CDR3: CASSIDRVSYEQYF.

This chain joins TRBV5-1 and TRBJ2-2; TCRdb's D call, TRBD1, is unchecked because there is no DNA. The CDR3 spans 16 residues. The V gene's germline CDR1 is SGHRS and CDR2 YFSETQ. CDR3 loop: CASSQDRLRNTGELFF.

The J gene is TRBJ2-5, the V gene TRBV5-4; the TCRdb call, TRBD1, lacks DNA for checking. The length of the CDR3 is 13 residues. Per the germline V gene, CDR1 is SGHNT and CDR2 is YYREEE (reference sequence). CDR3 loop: CASSLERGGAQYF.

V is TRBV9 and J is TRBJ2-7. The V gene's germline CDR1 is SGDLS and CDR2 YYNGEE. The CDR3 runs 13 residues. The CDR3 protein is CASSVAVSYEQYF.

CDR3 sequence reads: CSARLWDRDSGELFF. The V call is TRBV20-1, the J call TRBJ2-2; there is no DNA to check the TCRdb D call of TRBD1. CDR3 size: 15 residues. Germline loops: CDR1 DFQATT, CDR2 SNEGSKA (reference sequence).

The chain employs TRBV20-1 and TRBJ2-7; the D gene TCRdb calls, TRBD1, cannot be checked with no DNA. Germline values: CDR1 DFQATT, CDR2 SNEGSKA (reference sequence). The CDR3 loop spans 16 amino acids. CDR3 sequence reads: CSAREGRRGLPREQYF.

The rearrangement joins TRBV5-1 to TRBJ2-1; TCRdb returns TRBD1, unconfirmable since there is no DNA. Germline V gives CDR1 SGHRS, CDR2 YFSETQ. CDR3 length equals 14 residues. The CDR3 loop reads CASSLWDRNNEQFF.

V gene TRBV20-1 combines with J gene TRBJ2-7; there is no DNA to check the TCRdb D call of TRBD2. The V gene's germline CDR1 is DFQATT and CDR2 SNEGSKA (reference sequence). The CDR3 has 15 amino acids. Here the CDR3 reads CSGLGEGQGPYEQYF.

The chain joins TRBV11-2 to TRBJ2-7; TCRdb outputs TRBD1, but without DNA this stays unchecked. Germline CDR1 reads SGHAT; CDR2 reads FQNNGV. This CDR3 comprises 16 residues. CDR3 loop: CASSLDLGATFWEQYF.

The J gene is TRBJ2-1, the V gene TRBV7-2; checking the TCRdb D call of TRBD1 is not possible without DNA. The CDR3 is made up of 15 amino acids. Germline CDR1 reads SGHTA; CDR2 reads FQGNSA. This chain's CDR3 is CASSFSGGSGIEQFF.

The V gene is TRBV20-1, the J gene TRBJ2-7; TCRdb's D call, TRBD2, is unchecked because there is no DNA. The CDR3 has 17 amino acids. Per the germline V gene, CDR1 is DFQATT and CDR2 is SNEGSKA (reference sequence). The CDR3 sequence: CSAPMSTSGRGTYEQYF.

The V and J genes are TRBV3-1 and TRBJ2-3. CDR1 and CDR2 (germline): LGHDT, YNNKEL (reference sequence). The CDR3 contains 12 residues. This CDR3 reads CASSHRENTQYF.

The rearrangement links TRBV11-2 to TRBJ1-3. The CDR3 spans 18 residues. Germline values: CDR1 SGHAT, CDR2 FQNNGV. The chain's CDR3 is CASSLDRNGKSSGNTIYF.

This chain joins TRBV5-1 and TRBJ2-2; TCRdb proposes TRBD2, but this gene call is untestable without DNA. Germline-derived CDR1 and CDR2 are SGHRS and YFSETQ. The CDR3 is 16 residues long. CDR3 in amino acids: CASSGQAGGMTGELFF.